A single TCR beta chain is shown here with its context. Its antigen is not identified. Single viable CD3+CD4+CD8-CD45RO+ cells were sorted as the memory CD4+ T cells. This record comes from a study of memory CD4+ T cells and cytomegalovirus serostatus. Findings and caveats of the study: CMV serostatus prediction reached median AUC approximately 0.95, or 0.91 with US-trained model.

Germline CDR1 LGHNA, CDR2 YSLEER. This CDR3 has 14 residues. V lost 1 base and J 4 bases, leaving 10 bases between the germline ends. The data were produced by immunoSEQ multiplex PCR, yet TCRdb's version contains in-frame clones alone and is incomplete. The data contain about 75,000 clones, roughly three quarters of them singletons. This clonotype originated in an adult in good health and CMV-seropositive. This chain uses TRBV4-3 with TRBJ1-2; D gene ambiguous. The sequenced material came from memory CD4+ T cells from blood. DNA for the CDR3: TGCGCCAGCAGCCAAGCTCCGGGATCCTATGGCTACACCTTC. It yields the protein CASSQAPGSYGYTF.